This is a list of T cell receptor beta chains from one sample in a study of blood T cell repertoires in COVID-19. Data came from immunoSEQ multiplex PCR; TCRdb stores just in-frame clones and leaves some out. In the table there are approximately 180,000 clones, 84% of which are singletons. Sequences were obtained from PBMCs or T cells enriched from blood (not recorded which). The source of these receptors is a man aged 50-59 years who had recovered from COVID-19. The CDR3 runs from the conserved cysteine through the conserved F or W. D genes are given only for firm matches. Part of the rows lack a size; the others show once, few, many or a class for expanded clones.

j_call clone_size v_call d_call cdr3_nt cdr3_aa
TRBJ1-2 NA TRBV19 NA TGTGCCAGTAGTACAGAACGAGGGGGTGGCTACACCTTC CASSTERGGGYTF
TRBJ2-5 NA TRBV10-1 NA TGCGCCAGCACGGGGGGCGTGGAGACCCAGTACTTC CASTGGVETQYF
TRBJ1-5 NA TRBV19 TRBD1 TGTGCCAGTAGGGGACAGGGGGCGCCGAGCAATCAGCCCCAGCATTTT CASRGQGAPSNQPQHF
TRBJ1-1 NA TRBV27 NA TGTGCCAGCACTCCGGGTCGGATGGGCACTGAAGCTTTCTTT CASTPGRMGTEAFF
TRBJ2-7 NA TRBV5-1 TRBD1 TGCGCCAGCAGCTTAGGGACAGGGGTTCTTGGAGAGCAGTACTTC CASSLGTGVLGEQYF
TRBJ2-5 NA TRBV7-2 NA TGTGCCAGCAGCTTAGCGGCTGCAAAACAAGAGACCCAGTACTTC CASSLAAAKQETQYF
TRBJ1-2 NA TRBV3-1/TRBV3-2 NA TGTGCCAGCAGCCCAACCGGGACACCACTCTATGGCTACACCTTC CASSPTGTPLYGYTF
TRBJ1-3 NA TRBV6-6 TRBD1 TGTGCCAGCAGGCCAACCGGGACAGGGGACGCTGTCACCATATATTTT CASRPTGTGDAVTIYF
TRBJ2-1 NA TRBV19 TRBD1 TGTGCCACCGGCCAGGGGGGACAGGGGTTGAATGAGCAGTTCTTC CATGQGGQGLNEQFF
TRBJ1-5 few TRBV27 TRBD1 TGTGCCAGCAGTTTAGACAGGGAGAATCAGCCCCAGCATTTT CASSLDRENQPQHF
TRBJ1-1 once TRBV18 NA TGTGCCAGCTCACCAAACACAGGGAACACTGAAGCTTTCTTT CASSPNTGNTEAFF
TRBJ2-3 NA TRBV5-1 NA TGCGCCAGCAGCTTGGGAAGAGCAGGGGCAGATACGCAGTATTTT CASSLGRAGADTQYF
TRBJ2-1 NA TRBV28 TRBD2 TGTGCCAGCAGTTTACCTAGCGGGGGGAGGAATGAGCAGTTCTTC CASSLPSGGRNEQFF
TRBJ1-5 NA TRBV6-5 NA TGTGCCAGCAGTCTCGACAGTAATCAGCCCCAGCATTTT CASSLDSNQPQHF
TRBJ2-5 NA TRBV19 NA TGTGCCAGTAGTATAGATTTGGAAACTAGACCGGAGACCCAGTACTTC CASSIDLETRPETQYF
TRBJ2-5 NA TRBV7-9 TRBD2 TGTGCCAGCAGCTCCGAACTAGCGGGGCGGATGGAACAAGAGACCCAGTACTTC CASSSELAGRMEQETQYF
TRBJ2-5 NA TRBV9 NA TGTGCCAGCAGCGTAGCTGCGGTGATTCAAGAGACCCAGTACTTC CASSVAAVIQETQYF
TRBJ2-3 NA TRBV9 TRBD2 TGTGCCAGCAGCGATGCGGCGGGGGGGCGCACAGATACGCAGTATTTT CASSDAAGGRTDTQYF
TRBJ1-2 NA TRBV29-1 NA TGCAGCGTAGTACTTACAGGGAGAGGGGGCTATGGCTACACCTTC CSVVLTGRGGYGYTF
TRBJ1-2 NA TRBV4-1 NA TGCGCCAGCAGAAACACAGGGTATGGCTACACCTTC CASRNTGYGYTF
TRBJ2-5 NA TRBV5-1 TRBD2 TGCGCCAGCAGCCGGGGACGGGAGGGAGAGACCCAGTACTTC CASSRGREGETQYF
TRBJ1-5 NA TRBV19 TRBD1 TGTGCCAGTACCAAAGACAGGGCTAATAGCAATCAGCCCCAGCATTTT CASTKDRANSNQPQHF
TRBJ1-2 once TRBV7-9 NA TGTGCCAGCAGCTTGAAGTTTGGGGGGACTAACTATGGCTACACCTTC CASSLKFGGTNYGYTF
TRBJ2-4 few TRBV2 TRBD1 TGTGCCAGCAGTCAGACAGGGAACATTCAGTACTTC CASSQTGNIQYF
TRBJ1-1 few TRBV28 NA TGTGCCAGCAGTTTTGAGGTTACTGAAGCTTTCTTT CASSFEVTEAFF
TRBJ1-6 NA TRBV4-2 NA TGTGCCAGCAGCCAGGGAAGGGGCACTAATTCACCCCTCCACTTT CASSQGRGTNSPLHF
TRBJ1-1 NA TRBV5-1 NA TGCGCCAGCACGAGTCTAGGGAACACTGAAGCTTTCTTT CASTSLGNTEAFF
TRBJ2-1 NA TRBV6-5 NA TGTGCCAGCAAAGGGCAGACAGCCCTCTACAATGAGCAGTTCTTC CASKGQTALYNEQFF
TRBJ1-3 many TRBV2 NA TGTGCCAGCAGACAGGCACAAACTGGAAACACCATATATTTT CASRQAQTGNTIYF
TRBJ2-3 few TRBV11-3 TRBD2 TGTGCCAGCAGCTTAGGCCTAGCGGGGGGCCGGGCGGATACGCAGTATTTT CASSLGLAGGRADTQYF
TRBJ1-6 few TRBV7-9 TRBD1 TGTGCCAGCAGCCTAAACCGGGACAGCGTGAGCTCCTATAATTCACCCCTCCACTTT CASSLNRDSVSSYNSPLHF
TRBJ1-3 few TRBV11-2 NA TGTGCCAGCAGCCAAGATCGGGGGTTCCGAGCTGGAAACACCATATATTTT CASSQDRGFRAGNTIYF
TRBJ2-3 NA TRBV7-7 TRBD2 TGTGCTACGGGTAGCGGGGGAGCAGATACGCAGTATTTT CATGSGGADTQYF
TRBJ1-1 NA TRBV28 NA TGTGCCAGCGAGGGAAACACTGAAGCTTTCTTT CASEGNTEAFF
TRBJ2-7 NA TRBV12-3/TRBV12-4 TRBD1 TGTGCCAGCAGAGTGACAGGGACGAACGAGCAGTACTTC CASRVTGTNEQYF
TRBJ1-1 NA TRBV18 NA TGTGCCAGCTCACCAAATCAAGGGGAAGGGACTGAAGCTTTCTTT CASSPNQGEGTEAFF
TRBJ2-6 NA TRBV5-1 NA TGCGCCAGCAGCCCAGTTGTAACTAGGTCCCCCTCTGGGGCCAACGTCCTGACTTTC CASSPVVTRSPSGANVLTF
TRBJ2-3 NA TRBV6-5 NA TGTGCCAGCAGTTTGTCGAGGGCAGATACGCAGTATTTT CASSLSRADTQYF
TRBJ2-1 once TRBV10-2 NA TGCGCCAGCAGTGAGTCCGGAGTTTTCGGTGAGCAGTTCTTC CASSESGVFGEQFF
TRBJ1-2 NA TRBV5-1 TRBD1 TGCGCCAGCAGCTCACAGGGGAGCGACTATGGCTACACCTTC CASSSQGSDYGYTF
TRBJ1-5 NA TRBV7-8 TRBD1 TGTGCCAGCAGCGAGACAGGGTCGGGGAATCAGCCCCAGCATTTT CASSETGSGNQPQHF
TRBJ1-3 NA TRBV3-1/TRBV3-2 NA TGTGCCAGCAGCTTACGACAGGGAAACACCATATATTTT CASSLRQGNTIYF
TRBJ2-5 NA TRBV30 TRBD2 TGTGCCTGGAGTTCTCTATCAGCGGGGGGCGGGGAGACCCAGTACTTC CAWSSLSAGGGETQYF
TRBJ2-3 NA TRBV30 NA TGTGCCTTGATGTTCGGGTCGTCTAGCACAGATACGCAGTATTTT CALMFGSSSTDTQYF
TRBJ1-4 medium-sized TRBV5-4 NA TGTGCCAGCAGCCCCACCGGGGAAACTAATGAAAAACTGTTTTTT CASSPTGETNEKLFF
TRBJ1-1 NA TRBV5-1 TRBD1 TGCGCCAGCAGTTTTGGACAGGAGAACACTGAAGCTTTCTTT CASSFGQENTEAFF
TRBJ1-2 NA TRBV19 TRBD1 TGTGCCAGTAGTCCGGACGACAGGGTCCATGGCTACACCTTC CASSPDDRVHGYTF
TRBJ1-4 NA TRBV6-5 TRBD1 TGTGCCAGCATCAGGGACAGGGTAAATGAAAAACTGTTTTTT CASIRDRVNEKLFF
TRBJ1-1 NA TRBV6-1 NA TGTGCCAGCAGTGAAAAAGGGGATGAAGCTTTCTTT CASSEKGDEAFF
TRBJ1-5 NA TRBV28 NA TGTGCCAGCAGTTTATATTCGGGATCCGGGCCCCAGCATTTT CASSLYSGSGPQHF
TRBJ2-7 once TRBV5-1 NA TGCGCCAGCAGCTTGGTATACGGTTACGAGCAGTACTTC CASSLVYGYEQYF
TRBJ1-6 few TRBV6-4 TRBD1 TGTGCCAGTAGCGCAACAGGGGATTCACCCCTCCACTTT CASSATGDSPLHF